The next 13 T cell receptor beta chains were all read from a single sample in a study of blood T cell repertoires in COVID-19. The method was immunoSEQ multiplex PCR; TCRdb's version includes in-frame clones alone and lacks a portion of them. The sample has roughly 200,000 clones; 86% are singletons. The sample consisted of PBMCs or T cells enriched from blood (not recorded which). These TCRs come from a man aged 35-49 years with acute COVID-19.

This chain connects TRBV28 to TRBJ2-1, with TRBD2 identical over 9 bases. The CDR3 is 15 amino acids. CDR1 and CDR2 from the germline V gene are MDHEN and SYDVKM. The ends lost 3 bases at V and 7 bases at J; junction bases unmatched: 7. The CDR3 spells CASSFIAGAGNEQFF. The CDR3 DNA sequence: TGTGCCAGCAGTTTTATAGCGGGAGCAGGTAATGAGCAGTTCTTC.

In this sample, this clone turned up many times. The chain recombines TRBV5-6 with TRBJ1-5, with TRBD1 as a possible D gene (5 bases). Trimming took 0 bases from V and 5 from J, leaving 18 bases between them. CDR3 length equals 17 residues. Germline CDR1 and CDR2: SGHDT and YYEEEE. The chain's CDR3 is CASSLGQGELLYQPQHF. CDR3 nucleotides: TGTGCCAGCAGCTTGGGGCAGGGCGAGTTGCTCTATCAGCCCCAGCATTTT.

This chain connects TRBV6-6 to TRBJ1-2; 10 bases are a match to TRBD1. CDR3 length equals 18 residues. Germline V gene data show CDR1 as MNHNY and CDR2 as SVGAGI (reference sequence). V gave up 5 bases and J gave up 7 bases; unmatched junction bases: 19. CDR3 protein: CASSPISPSTGGVFGYTF. In DNA form, the CDR3 reads TGTGCCAGCAGTCCAATTTCTCCCTCGACAGGGGGCGTATTTGGCTACACCTTC.

The V call is TRBV25-1, the J call TRBJ2-3; no definite D call. Per germline, CDR1 MGHDK and CDR2 SYGVNS. V was cut by 5 bases and J by 2 bases, with 17 bases left in between. This CDR3 comprises 16 residues. The CDR3 region has the DNA TGTGCCAGCAGTCTGACCCGGCGAGGAGACACAGATACGCAGTATTTT. This codes for CASSLTRRGDTDTQYF.

On this clone itself: One end of the junction does not line up with germline, which may come from a read error. This chain joins TRBV7-7 and TRBJ2-3, with D perhaps TRBD2 (5 bases). The CDR3 has 14 residues. Germline CDR1 SSHAT, CDR2 FNYEAQ (reference sequence). The CDR3 bases are TGTGCTAGCAGCTTATACGGGATGGAAGATACGCAGTATTTT. Amino acids: CASSLYGMEDTQYF.

The chain employs TRBV28 and TRBJ1-6, with a possible D match to TRBD1 (6 bases). Germline lookup yields CDR1 MDHEN and CDR2 SYDVKM. The CDR3 extends over 15 amino acids. Trimming removed 6 bases at V and 6 bases at J, with 15 bases between. CDR3 protein: CASSPLGASNSPLHF. DNA of the CDR3: TGTGCCAGCAGCCCCCTGGGGGCAAGTAATTCACCCCTCCACTTT. The entire variable domain, with the rest obtained from reference TRBV28 and TRBJ1-6, is as follows: DVKVTQSSRYLVKRTGEKVFLECVQDMDHENMFWYRQDPGLGLRLIYFSYDVKMKEKGDIPEGYSVSREKKERFSLILESASTNQTSMYLCASSPLGASNSPLHFGNGTRLTVT.

This clone was detected only a few times. The chain has TRBV29-1 and TRBJ1-1; maybe TRBD1 (5 bases). V gave up 4 bases and J gave up 0 bases, with 12 bases separating them. The CDR3 has 14 residues. CDR1 and CDR2 (germline): SQVTM, ANQGSEA. CDR3 in amino acids: CSVGLGAVNTEAFF. The CDR3 DNA is TGCAGCGTTGGTCTAGGGGCTGTGAACACTGAAGCTTTCTTT.

The chain is built from TRBV6-1 and TRBJ1-2; maybe TRBD1 (6 bases). Trimming left V 2 bases short and J 5 bases short, with 18 bases between. CDR1 and CDR2 from the germline V gene are MNHNS and SASEGT. The CDR3 has 16 residues. In DNA form, the CDR3 reads TGTGCCAGCAGTGAAAGGGGGTGGGCAGCCTCTTATGGCTACACCTTC. Translating gives CASSERGWAASYGYTF.

The DNA of the CDR3 is TGTGCCAGCAGTTTGATAGCGGGAGACGAGCAGTACTTC. Amino acid sequence: CASSLIAGDEQYF. The genes are TRBV28 and TRBJ2-7; TRBD2 matches at 9 bases. Trimming took 3 bases from V and 5 from J; bases not matched to a gene: 2. The CDR3 runs to 13 residues. Germline V gene sequence: CDR1 MDHEN, CDR2 SYDVKM. The full variable domain, with the rest looked up from reference TRBV28 and TRBJ2-7, is DVKVTQSSRYLVKRTGEKVFLECVQDMDHENMFWYRQDPGLGLRLIYFSYDVKMKEKGDIPEGYSVSREKKERFSLILESASTNQTSMYLCASSLIAGDEQYFGPGTRLTVT.

The chain couples TRBV3-1 (or the pseudogene TRBV3-2) to TRBJ2-3; 15 bases fit TRBD2. Germline lookup yields CDR1 LGHDT and CDR2 YNNKEL (reference sequence). The V and J ends lost 4 bases and 6 bases, in that order; junction bases with no gene match: 5. The length of the CDR3 is 16 residues. The CDR3 is CASSPRTSGRGDTQYF. CDR3 sequence (DNA): TGTGCCAGCAGCCCCCGGACTAGCGGGAGGGGCGATACGCAGTATTTT.

The chain couples TRBV2 to TRBJ2-1, with 11 bases aligning to TRBD2. V dropped 7 bases and J dropped 4; count of bases not matched to a gene: 6. Looked up from germline, CDR1 is SNHLY and CDR2 is FYNNEI. The CDR3 has 15 amino acids. This CDR3 is CASTHRTSGYNEQFF. CDR3 nucleotide sequence: TGTGCCAGCACCCACCGGACTAGCGGGTACAATGAGCAGTTCTTC.

The table lists this clone with a few counts. CDR3 sequence (DNA): TGTGCCAACTCGGACAGCCATTCACCCCTCCACTTT. Protein: CANSDSHSPLHF. This chain uses TRBV12-3 or TRBV12-4 with TRBJ1-6; the D gene is possibly TRBD1 (6 bases). The CDR3 runs 12 residues. V was trimmed by 10 bases and J by 8 bases, leaving 12 bases between them.

The chain carries TRBV11-2 and TRBJ2-1; D perhaps matches TRBD2 (6 bases). Trimming left V 1 base short and J 9 bases short, with 10 bases between. The CDR3 has 13 residues. Germline V gene data show CDR1 as SGHAT and CDR2 as FQNNGV. This chain's CDR3 is CASSLVGGFEQFF. The CDR3, as DNA: TGTGCCAGCAGCTTAGTTGGGGGGTTTGAGCAGTTCTTC.